This TCR beta chain was found in a study of beta chain features in type 1 diabetes. Study-wide points: Among all four CD4+ subsets, Type 1 diabetes patients had TCRB CDR3s that were moderately but significantly shorter. PCR might favor shorter templates, equally in patients and controls. The study found that naive, central memory and Treg TCRB repertoires appeared more similar in patients than in healthy donors. Sequencing from cDNA could over-represent high-TCR-expressing cells.

CDR3 size: 16 residues. V lost 1 base, J lost 0 bases, and 12 bases lay in between. CDR1 and CDR2 (germline): SGHDN, FVKESK. Every isolated RNA sample was fully reverse transcribed, so sequencing captured expressed TCRB transcripts. Profiled with immunoSEQ multiplex PCR; TCRdb holds only in-frame clones, not every one. This sample has 150,000 to 200,000 clones, with around 8% found just once. A note on this clone: The antigen remains undetermined.

This clonotype was sampled from a woman under 30 with type 1 diabetes. Source material: central memory CD4+ T cells from blood. The chain is built from TRBV14 and TRBJ1-1, with D possibly matching TRBD1 (5 bases). CDR3: CASSQGSRVMNTEAFF. The CDR3 DNA reads TGTGCCAGCAGCCAAGGTTCCAGGGTCATGAACACTGAAGCTTTCTTT.